Listed below are T cell receptor beta chains from one sample, sequenced in a study of shared clonotypes between healthy human individuals. TCRdb's table, derived via immunoSEQ multiplex PCR, lists solely in-frame clones and lacks some. The sample holds 950,000 to 1,300,000 clones, approximately 76% seen once. Sample: memory CD4+ T cells sorted from blood. The receptors come from a man aged 18 to 35 in good health. Both conserved end residues are part of each CDR3. Each record gives: clone size, J gene, D gene, V gene, CDR3 protein, CDR3 DNA. A D gene is named only where the DNA matches it firmly. The size field is filled for only some rows; it gives once, few, many or a size class.

>NA|TRBJ2-7|NA|TRBV28
CASSPDKPPYEQYF
TGTGCCAGCAGTCCGGACAAGCCCCCCTACGAGCAGTACTTC
>once|TRBJ1-6|NA|TRBV27
CASSLSQSTGLGSPLHF
TGTGCCAGCAGTTTATCGCAATCAACAGGGTTAGGATCACCCCTCCACTTT
>NA|TRBJ1-5|NA|TRBV28
CASSLKGGQPQHF
TGTGCCAGCAGTTTAAAGGGAGGTCAGCCCCAGCATTTT
>NA|TRBJ2-1|NA|TRBV6-5
CASSYGVREVGNEQFF
TGTGCCAGCAGTTACGGGGTGCGGGAAGTGGGCAATGAGCAGTTCTTC
>NA|TRBJ1-1|NA|TRBV2
CASRAGTENTEAFF
TGTGCCAGCAGAGCCGGGACGGAGAACACTGAAGCTTTCTTT
>NA|TRBJ2-1|TRBD2|TRBV5-6
CASRQGLSSYNEQFF
TGTGCCAGCAGGCAGGGACTAAGCTCCTACAATGAGCAGTTCTTC
>NA|TRBJ2-2|NA|TRBV5-1
CASSFLEYIGGTGELFF
TGCGCCAGCAGCTTCTTAGAGTATATCGGCGGCACCGGGGAGCTGTTTTTT
>NA|TRBJ1-2|NA|TRBV18
CASSPTDSSYGYTF
TGTGCCAGCTCACCAACGGACAGTTCCTATGGCTACACCTTC
>NA|TRBJ2-3|TRBD2|TRBV5-6
CASSLAGLGTDTQYF
TGTGCCAGCAGCTTAGCGGGACTAGGCACAGATACGCAGTATTTT
>NA|TRBJ2-5|NA|TRBV5-6
CASSGGGQWETQYF
TGTGCCAGCAGCGGGGGTGGACAATGGGAGACCCAGTACTTC
>NA|TRBJ2-5|NA|TRBV5-1
CASSLNPGAQETQYF
TGCGCCAGCAGCTTGAATCCGGGGGCCCAAGAGACCCAGTACTTC
>NA|TRBJ1-5|NA|TRBV19
CASSKARGQPQHF
TGTGCCAGTAGTAAGGCACGAGGTCAGCCCCAGCATTTT
>NA|TRBJ1-5|NA|TRBV5-1
CASSLDGGDNQPQHF
TGCGCCAGCAGCTTGGATGGGGGTGACAATCAGCCCCAGCATTTT
>NA|TRBJ2-7|NA|TRBV7-6
CASSLAGRGSYEQYF
TGTGCCAGCAGCTTAGCGGGCAGGGGCTCCTACGAGCAGTACTTC
>NA|TRBJ2-5|TRBD1|TRBV10-2
CASRLGQVYQETQYF
TGCGCCAGCAGGTTGGGACAGGTGTACCAAGAGACCCAGTACTTC
>NA|TRBJ2-7|TRBD1|TRBV5-6
CASSLSQGPRGYEQYF
TGTGCCAGCAGCTTGTCACAGGGGCCACGGGGCTACGAGCAGTACTTC
>NA|TRBJ2-2|TRBD1|TRBV9
CASSVRQGPTGELFF
TGTGCCAGCAGCGTGAGACAGGGACCCACCGGGGAGCTGTTTTTT
>NA|TRBJ2-5|NA|TRBV7-9
CASSRLGETQYF
TGTGCCAGCAGCCGATTAGGGGAGACCCAGTACTTC